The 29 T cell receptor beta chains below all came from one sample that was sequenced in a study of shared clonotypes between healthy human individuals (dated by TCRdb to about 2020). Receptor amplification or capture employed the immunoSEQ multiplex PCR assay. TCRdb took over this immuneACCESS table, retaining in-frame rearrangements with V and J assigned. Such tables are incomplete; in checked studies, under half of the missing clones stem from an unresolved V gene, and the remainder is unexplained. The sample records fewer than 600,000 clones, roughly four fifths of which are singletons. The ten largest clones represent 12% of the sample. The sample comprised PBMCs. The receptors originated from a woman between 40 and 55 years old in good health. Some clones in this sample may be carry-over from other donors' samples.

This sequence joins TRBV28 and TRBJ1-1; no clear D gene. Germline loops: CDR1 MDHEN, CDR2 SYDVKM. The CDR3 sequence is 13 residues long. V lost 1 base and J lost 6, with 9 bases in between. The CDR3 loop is CASSLLGRAEAFF. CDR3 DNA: TGTGCCAGCAGTTTATTGGGAAGGGCTGAAGCTTTCTTT.

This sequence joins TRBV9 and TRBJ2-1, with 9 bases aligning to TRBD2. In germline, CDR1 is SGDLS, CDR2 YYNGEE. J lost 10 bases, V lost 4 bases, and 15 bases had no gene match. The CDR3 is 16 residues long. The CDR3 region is CASSPTTSGSAGEQFF. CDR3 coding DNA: TGTGCCAGCAGCCCAACGACTAGCGGATCTGCGGGGGAGCAGTTCTTC.

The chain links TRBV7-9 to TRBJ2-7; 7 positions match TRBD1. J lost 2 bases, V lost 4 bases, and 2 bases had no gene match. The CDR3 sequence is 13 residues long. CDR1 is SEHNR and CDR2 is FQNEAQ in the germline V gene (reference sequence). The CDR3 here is CASSSRGTYEQYF. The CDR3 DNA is TGTGCCAGCAGCTCCAGGGGGACCTACGAGCAGTACTTC.

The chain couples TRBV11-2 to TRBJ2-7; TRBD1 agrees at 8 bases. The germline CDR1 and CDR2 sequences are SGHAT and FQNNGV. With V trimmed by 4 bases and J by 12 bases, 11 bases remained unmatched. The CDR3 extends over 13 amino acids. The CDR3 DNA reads TGTGCCAGCAGCTCAGAGAGGACAGGGCGACGGTACTTC. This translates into CASSSERTGRRYF.

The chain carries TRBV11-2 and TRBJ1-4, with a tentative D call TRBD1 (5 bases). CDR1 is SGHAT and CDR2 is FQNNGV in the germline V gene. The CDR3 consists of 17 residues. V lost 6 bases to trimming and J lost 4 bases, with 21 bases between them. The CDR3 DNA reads TGTGCCAGCAGTTTCCCGATGCAGGGTACCGTTAATGAAAAACTGTTTTTT. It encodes CASSFPMQGTVNEKLFF. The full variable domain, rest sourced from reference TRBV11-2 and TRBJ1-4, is EAGVAQSPRYKIIEKRQSVAFWCNPISGHATLYWYQQILGQGPKLLIQFQNNGVVDDSQLPKDRFSAERLKGVDSTLKIQPAKLEDSAVYLCASSFPMQGTVNEKLFFGSGTQLSVL.

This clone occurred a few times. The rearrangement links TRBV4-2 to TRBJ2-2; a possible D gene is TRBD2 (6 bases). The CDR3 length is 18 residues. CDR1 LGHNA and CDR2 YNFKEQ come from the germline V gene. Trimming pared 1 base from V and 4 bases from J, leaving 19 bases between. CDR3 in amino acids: CASSQVSRDPSSTGELFF. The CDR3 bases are TGTGCCAGCAGCCAAGTATCGCGGGACCCGTCGAGCACCGGGGAGCTGTTTTTT.

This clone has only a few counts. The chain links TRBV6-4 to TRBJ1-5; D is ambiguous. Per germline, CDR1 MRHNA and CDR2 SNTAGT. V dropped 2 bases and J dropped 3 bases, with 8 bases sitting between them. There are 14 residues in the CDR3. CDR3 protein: CASSDGQTNQPQHF. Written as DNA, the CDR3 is TGTGCCAGCAGTGACGGGCAGACCAATCAGCCCCAGCATTTT.

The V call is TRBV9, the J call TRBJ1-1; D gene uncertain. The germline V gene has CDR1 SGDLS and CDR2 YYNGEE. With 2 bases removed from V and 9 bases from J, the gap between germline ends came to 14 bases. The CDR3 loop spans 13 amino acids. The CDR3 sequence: CASSVGFGLQAFF. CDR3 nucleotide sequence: TGTGCCAGCAGCGTCGGGTTTGGCCTTCAAGCTTTCTTT.

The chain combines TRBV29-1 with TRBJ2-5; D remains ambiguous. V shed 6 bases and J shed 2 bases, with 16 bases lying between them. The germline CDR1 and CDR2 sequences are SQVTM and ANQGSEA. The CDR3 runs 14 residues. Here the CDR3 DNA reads TGCAGCGTCCCCCGATTGGCGAAACAAGAGACCCAGTACTTC. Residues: CSVPRLAKQETQYF.

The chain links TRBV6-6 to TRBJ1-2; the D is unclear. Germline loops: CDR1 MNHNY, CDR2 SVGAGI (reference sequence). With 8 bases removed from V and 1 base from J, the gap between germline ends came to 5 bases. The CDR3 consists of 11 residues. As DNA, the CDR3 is TGTGCCAGCTGGGGTAACTATGGCTACACCTTC. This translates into CASWGNYGYTF.

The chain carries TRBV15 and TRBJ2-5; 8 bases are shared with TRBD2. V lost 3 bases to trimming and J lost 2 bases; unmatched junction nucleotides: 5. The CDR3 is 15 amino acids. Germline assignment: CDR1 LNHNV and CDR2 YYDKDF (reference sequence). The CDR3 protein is CATSSKTSVQETQYF. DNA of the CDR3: TGTGCCACCAGCAGTAAGACTAGCGTACAAGAGACCCAGTACTTC.

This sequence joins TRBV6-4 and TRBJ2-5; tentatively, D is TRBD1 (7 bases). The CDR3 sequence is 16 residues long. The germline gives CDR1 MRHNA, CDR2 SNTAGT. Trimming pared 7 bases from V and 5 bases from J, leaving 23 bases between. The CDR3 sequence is CASKQGGTAREETQYF. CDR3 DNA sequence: TGTGCCAGCAAACAAGGAGGGACAGCGAGGGAGGAGACCCAGTACTTC.

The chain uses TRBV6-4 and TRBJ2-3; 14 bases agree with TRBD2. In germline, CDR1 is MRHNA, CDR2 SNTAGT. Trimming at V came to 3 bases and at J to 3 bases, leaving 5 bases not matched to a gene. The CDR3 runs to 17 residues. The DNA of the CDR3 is TGTGCCAGCAGTGATAAAGGGACTAGCGGGAGTACAGATACGCAGTATTTT. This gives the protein CASSDKGTSGSTDTQYF.

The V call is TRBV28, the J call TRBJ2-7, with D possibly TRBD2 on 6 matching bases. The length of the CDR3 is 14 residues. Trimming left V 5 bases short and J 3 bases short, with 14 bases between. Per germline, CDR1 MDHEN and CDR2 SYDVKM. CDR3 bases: TGTGCCAGCAGTCCCCTTAGCGGTTACTACGAGCAGTACTTC. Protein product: CASSPLSGYYEQYF.

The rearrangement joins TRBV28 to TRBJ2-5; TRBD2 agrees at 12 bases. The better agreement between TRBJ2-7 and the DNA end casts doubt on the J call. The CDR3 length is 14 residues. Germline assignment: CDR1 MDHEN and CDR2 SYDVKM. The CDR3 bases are TGTGCCAGCAGCGGACTAGCGGGGAATTACGAGCAGTACTTC. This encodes CASSGLAGNYEQYF.

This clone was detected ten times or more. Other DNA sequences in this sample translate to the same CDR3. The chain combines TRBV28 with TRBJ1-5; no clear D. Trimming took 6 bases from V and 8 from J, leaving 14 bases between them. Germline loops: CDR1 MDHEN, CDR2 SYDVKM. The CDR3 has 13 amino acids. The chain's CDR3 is CASRRTGGEPQHF. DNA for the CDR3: TGTGCCAGCAGAAGGACGGGCGGTGAGCCCCAGCATTTT.

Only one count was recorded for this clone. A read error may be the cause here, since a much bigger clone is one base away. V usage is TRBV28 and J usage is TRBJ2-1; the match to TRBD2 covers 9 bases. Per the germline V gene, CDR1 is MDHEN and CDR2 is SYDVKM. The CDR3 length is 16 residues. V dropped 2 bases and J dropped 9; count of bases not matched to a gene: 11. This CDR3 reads CASSLPAGTSLGEQFF. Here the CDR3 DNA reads TGTGCCAGCAGTTTACCAGCTGGGACTAGCCTCGGTGAGCAGTTCTTC.

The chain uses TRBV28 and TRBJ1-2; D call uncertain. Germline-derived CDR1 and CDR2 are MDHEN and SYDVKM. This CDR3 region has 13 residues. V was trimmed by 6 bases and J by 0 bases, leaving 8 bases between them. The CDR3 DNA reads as TGTGCCAGCAGGGTAGCTTCTAACTATGGCTACACCTTC. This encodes CASRVASNYGYTF.

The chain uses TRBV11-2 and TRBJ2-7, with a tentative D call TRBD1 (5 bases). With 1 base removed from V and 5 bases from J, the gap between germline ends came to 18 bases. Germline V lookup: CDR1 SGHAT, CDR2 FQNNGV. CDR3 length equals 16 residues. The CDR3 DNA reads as TGTGCCAGCAGCTTAGTAGTGTGGCAGGGTCTTAACGAGCAGTACTTC. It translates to CASSLVVWQGLNEQYF.

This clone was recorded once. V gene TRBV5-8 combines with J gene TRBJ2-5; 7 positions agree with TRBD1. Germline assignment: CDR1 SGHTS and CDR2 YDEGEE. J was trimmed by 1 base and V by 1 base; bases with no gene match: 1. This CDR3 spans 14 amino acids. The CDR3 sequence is CASSLSGGQETQYF. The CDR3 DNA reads TGTGCCAGCAGCTTGTCAGGGGGCCAAGAGACCCAGTACTTC.

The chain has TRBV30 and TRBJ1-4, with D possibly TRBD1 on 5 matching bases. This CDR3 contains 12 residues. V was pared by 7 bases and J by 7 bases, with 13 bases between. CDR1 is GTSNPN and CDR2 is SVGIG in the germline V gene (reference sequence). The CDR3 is CASDGGGEKLFF. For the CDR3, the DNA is TGTGCCTCTGACGGGGGTGGTGAAAAACTGTTTTTT.

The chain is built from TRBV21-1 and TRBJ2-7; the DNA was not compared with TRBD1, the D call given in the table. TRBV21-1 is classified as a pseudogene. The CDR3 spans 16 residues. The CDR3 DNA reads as TGTGCCAGCACCGAGAGGGACAGGGGGCTTTTCTACGAGCAGTACTTC. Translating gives CASTERDRGLFYEQYF.

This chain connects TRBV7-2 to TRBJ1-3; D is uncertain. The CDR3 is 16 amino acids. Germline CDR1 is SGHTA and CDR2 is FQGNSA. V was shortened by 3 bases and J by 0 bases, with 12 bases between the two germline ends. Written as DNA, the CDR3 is TGTGCCAGCAGCTTTAGACCTTCGAGCTCTGGAAACACCATATATTTT. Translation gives CASSFRPSSSGNTIYF.

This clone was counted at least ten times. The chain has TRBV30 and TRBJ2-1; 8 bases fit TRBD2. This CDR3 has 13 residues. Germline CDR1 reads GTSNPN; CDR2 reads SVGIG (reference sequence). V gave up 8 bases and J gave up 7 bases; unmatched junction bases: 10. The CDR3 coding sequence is TGTGCCGGGACTAGGGGCGTTGGGAATGAGCAGTTCTTC. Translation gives CAGTRGVGNEQFF. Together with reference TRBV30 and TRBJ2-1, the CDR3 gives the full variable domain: SQTIHQWPATLVQPVGSPLSLECTVEGTSNPNLYWYRQAAGRGLQLLFYSVGIGQISSEVPQNLSASRPQDRQFILSSKKLLLSDSGFYLCAGTRGVGNEQFFGPGTRLTVL.

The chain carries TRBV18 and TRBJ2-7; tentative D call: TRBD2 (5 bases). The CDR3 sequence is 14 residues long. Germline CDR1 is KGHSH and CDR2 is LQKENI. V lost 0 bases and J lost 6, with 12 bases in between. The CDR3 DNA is TGTGCCAGCTCACCACCGAGAGGGTCCCGCGAGCAGTACTTC. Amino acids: CASSPPRGSREQYF.

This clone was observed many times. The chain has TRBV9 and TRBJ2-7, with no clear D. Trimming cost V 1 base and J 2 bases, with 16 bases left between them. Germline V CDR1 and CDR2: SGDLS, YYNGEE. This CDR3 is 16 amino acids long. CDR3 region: CASSVRPDTATYEQYF. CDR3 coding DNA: TGTGCCAGCAGCGTAAGGCCCGATACGGCAACCTACGAGCAGTACTTC.

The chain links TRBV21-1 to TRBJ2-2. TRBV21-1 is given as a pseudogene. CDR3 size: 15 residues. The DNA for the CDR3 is TGTGCCAGCAGCAAAAGGGGAGCGAATACCGGGGAGCTGTTTTTT. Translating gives CASSKRGANTGELFF.

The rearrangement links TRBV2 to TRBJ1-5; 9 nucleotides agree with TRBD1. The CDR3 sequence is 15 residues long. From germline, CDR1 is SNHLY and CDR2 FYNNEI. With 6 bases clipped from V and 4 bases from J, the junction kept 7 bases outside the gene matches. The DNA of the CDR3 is TGTGCCAGCAGCCTCCGGGACAGGGATAATCAGCCCCAGCATTTT. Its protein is CASSLRDRDNQPQHF.

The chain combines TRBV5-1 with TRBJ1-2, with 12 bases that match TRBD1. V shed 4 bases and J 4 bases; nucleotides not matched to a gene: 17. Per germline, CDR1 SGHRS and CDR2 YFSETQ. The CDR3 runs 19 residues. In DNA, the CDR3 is TGCGCCAGCAGCGATTTCGGCGTGGGACAGGGGGCGCTTGGCTATGGCTACACCTTC. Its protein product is CASSDFGVGQGALGYGYTF. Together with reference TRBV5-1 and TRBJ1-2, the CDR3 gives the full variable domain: KAGVTQTPRYLIKTRGQQVTLSCSPISGHRSVSWYQQTPGQGLQFLFEYFSETQRNKGNFPGRFSGRQFSNSRSEMNVSTLELGDSALYLCASSDFGVGQGALGYGYTFGSGTRLTVV.